The 14 T cell receptor beta chains below all came from one sample that was sequenced in a study of blood T cell repertoires in COVID-19. Using immunoSEQ multiplex PCR, the repertoire was profiled, and TCRdb retains in-frame clones only, with some absent. Counted here are 410,000 or so clones, around 89% occurring once; the ten biggest clones make up about 1.6%. The sequenced material came from peripheral blood. These receptors came from a woman between 35 and 50 years old with COVID-19, enrolled during active disease.

This clone appeared a single time. This rearrangement joins TRBV5-6 to TRBJ1-2; D remains ambiguous. The germline V gene encodes CDR1 SGHDT and CDR2 YYEEEE. Trimming shortened V by 0 bases and J by 4 bases, and 7 bases separated the two germline ends. CDR3 length: 13 residues. CDR3 sequence (DNA): TGTGCCAGCAGCTTGGACGGTGGCTATGGCTACACCTTC. Protein sequence: CASSLDGGYGYTF.

This chain joins TRBV28 and TRBJ1-1; tentatively, D is TRBD1 (5 bases). V was cut by 0 bases and J by 3 bases, with 11 bases left in between. CDR3 length: 15 amino acids. Germline CDR1 reads MDHEN; CDR2 reads SYDVKM. The CDR3 here is CASSLWTEHYTEAFF. The CDR3 bases are TGTGCCAGCAGTTTATGGACAGAACACTACACTGAAGCTTTCTTT.

The chain couples TRBV19 to TRBJ1-2; the D is unclear. This CDR3 is 12 amino acids long. Deletions cut 5 bases from V and 4 bases from J, with 8 bases between. From germline, CDR1 is LNHDA and CDR2 SQIVND (reference sequence). This CDR3 reads CASSWETYGYTF. CDR3 DNA: TGTGCCAGTAGTTGGGAGACCTATGGCTACACCTTC.

This sequence joins TRBV7-2 and TRBJ1-1; D remains unclear. V lost 2 bases and J 6 bases, leaving 10 bases between the germline ends. The germline gives CDR1 SGHTA, CDR2 FQGNSA. The CDR3 consists of 13 residues. The CDR3 coding sequence is TGTGCCAGCAGCTTATCGGGGAAGGCTGAAGCTTTCTTT. It encodes CASSLSGKAEAFF.

This rearrangement joins TRBV6-5 to TRBJ1-5; 7 nucleotides align to TRBD1. CDR1 and CDR2 (germline): MNHEY, SVGAGI. The J segment lost 3 bases and the V segment lost 6 bases, leaving 5 bases of the junction unmatched. The CDR3 totals 14 residues. The CDR3 is CASSKDRVNQPQHF. The CDR3 nucleotides read TGTGCCAGCAGCAAAGACAGGGTCAATCAGCCCCAGCATTTT.

The J gene is TRBJ2-7, the V gene TRBV19; 9 bases are a match to TRBD1. CDR3 length: 13 residues. Germline CDR1 LNHDA, CDR2 SQIVND (reference sequence). With V trimmed by 4 bases and J by 5 bases, 3 bases remained unmatched. The CDR3 loop reads CASSKQGAHEQYF. The DNA of the CDR3 is TGTGCCAGTAGTAAACAGGGGGCTCACGAGCAGTACTTC.

The rearrangement uses TRBV5-6 and TRBJ1-1, with D uncertain. The V gene's germline CDR1 is SGHDT and CDR2 YYEEEE. The CDR3 totals 12 residues. Trimming pared 1 base from V and 5 bases from J, leaving 6 bases between. The CDR3 bases are TGTGCCAGCAGCTTGAGGAGGACTGAAGCTTTCTTT. Amino acid sequence: CASSLRRTEAFF.

The V gene is TRBV27, the J gene TRBJ1-6; 8 nucleotides line up with TRBD1. This CDR3 has 13 amino acids. Trimming removed 7 bases from V and 10 bases from J; junction bases left unmatched: 6. The germline CDR1 and CDR2 sequences are MNHEY and SMNVEV (reference sequence). The CDR3 DNA sequence: TGTGCCAGCACTGGACAGGGTGGATCACCCCTCCACTTT. It is translated as CASTGQGGSPLHF.

The chain couples TRBV4-1 to TRBJ1-5, with no clear D. Germline-derived CDR1 and CDR2 are MGHRA and YSYEKL. V lost 0 bases, J lost 1 base, and 19 bases lay in between. The CDR3 runs to 19 residues. CDR3 DNA sequence: TGCGCCAGCAGCCAAGATGTTCAGACGGAGGTTACGAGCAATCAGCCCCAGCATTTT. Its protein is CASSQDVQTEVTSNQPQHF.

The V gene is TRBV29-1, the J gene TRBJ1-1, with D tentatively TRBD1 (6 bases). The ends were cut back, 5 bases at V and 6 bases at J, with 22 bases in the middle. CDR1 and CDR2 from the germline V gene are SQVTM and ANQGSEA. The CDR3 loop spans 15 amino acids. The CDR3 DNA reads as TGCAGCGTTTCGGGGGGGCGTCCTCGCTGGCCTGAAGCTTTCTTT. As protein: CSVSGGRPRWPEAFF.

V and J are TRBV10-3 and TRBJ2-2; 7 positions agree with TRBD1. CDR3 size: 16 residues. The germline V gene encodes CDR1 ENHRY and CDR2 SYGVKD. The ends lost 9 bases at V and 0 bases at J; junction bases unmatched: 10. The CDR3, as DNA: TGTGCCATTAGAGGACAGGCCTCTTCGAACACCGGGGAGCTGTTTTTT. This sequence encodes CAIRGQASSNTGELFF.

The chain links TRBV29-1 to TRBJ2-1; the match to TRBD1 covers 9 bases. Trimming removed 6 bases from V and 2 bases from J; junction bases left unmatched: 5. Germline lookup yields CDR1 SQVTM and CDR2 ANQGSEA. The CDR3 spans 14 residues. The CDR3 nucleotides are TGCAGCGTCAACCGGGACAGGGCCTACAATGAGCAGTTCTTC. The encoded protein is CSVNRDRAYNEQFF.

The V gene is TRBV24-1, the J gene TRBJ2-1; 9 positions match TRBD1. Germline V gives CDR1 KGHDR, CDR2 SFDVKD. The CDR3 sequence is 15 residues long. V shed 6 bases and J 9 bases; nucleotides not matched to a gene: 11. The chain's CDR3 is CATSLTGGPNSEQFF. The CDR3 region has the DNA TGTGCCACCAGTTTGACAGGGGGGCCCAATAGTGAGCAGTTCTTC.

Of note for this clone: This may come from a read error, since a much larger clone is one base off. The chain uses TRBV7-3 and TRBJ1-6, with no clear D. Trimming shortened V by 3 bases and J by 0 bases, and 6 bases separated the two germline ends. The length of the CDR3 is 15 residues. From germline, CDR1 is SGHTA and CDR2 FQGTGA. The CDR3 reads CASSLGSSYNSPLHF. Here the CDR3 DNA reads TGTGCCAGCAGCTTGGGGAGCTCCTATAATTCACCCCTCCACTTT.